This entry is about one TCR beta chain. Antigen: not known. This sample is part of a study of shared clonotypes between healthy human individuals. Study-level background: The plates for each donor numbered three CD4 naive, three CD4 memory, two CD8 naive and one CD8 memory. Findings of the study overall: All-four-donor shared clonotypes had higher generation probabilities than non-shared clonotypes did.

CDR1 is ENHRY and CDR2 is SYGVKD in the germline V gene. CDR3 length equals 14 residues. Trimming took off 0 bases at V and 6 bases at J, with 8 bases between the two ends. Donors comprised only Caucasian adults living in Nashville, Tennessee. Negatively enriched CD4+ T cells were divided by CD45RA into naive and memory. The method was immunoSEQ multiplex PCR; TCRdb's version includes in-frame clones alone and lacks a portion of them. Here the sample spans over 2 million clones, 85% to 95% being singletons. The TCR comes from a man between 18 and 35 years old in good health. V usage is TRBV10-3 and J usage is TRBJ2-2; D is unresolved. The specimen was naive CD4+ T cells sorted from blood. This sample's subset: CD45RA+ positively selected. The CDR3 nucleotides are TGTGCCATCAGTGAGTCGATGGCGCCCGGGGAGCTGTTTTTT. Its translation: CAISESMAPGELFF.